This note documents a single T cell receptor (beta chain) sequence. The antigen it recognizes is unknown. Base qualities are missing; no much larger clone stands one base away. Library preparation used the immunoSEQ multiplex PCR assay. The immuneACCESS repertoire file appears here via TCRdb, limited to in-frame rearrangements. These files lack a portion of the clones; in checked studies, under half of the deficit traces to unresolved V genes, and the cause of the others is not known. Counted in this sample were about 75,000 clones; roughly 90% of them appeared once. Together, the top ten hold over 0.7% of the sample. The germline V gene encodes CDR1 SNHLY and CDR2 FYNNEI. The CDR3 starts with the cysteine, ends with the phenylalanine, and has 15 residues. Just the 45-base CDR3 DNA is kept, in frame starting at base 1. The V end loses 4 bases and the J end loses 0 bases, and a stretch of 12 bases separates them.

This sample stems from a study of T cell changes during pregnancy in multiple sclerosis (dated by TCRdb to about 2019). Study-level background: The study examined how the T cell repertoire changed over the course of pregnancy in women with multiple sclerosis.

This specimen was peripheral blood, taken in the first trimester of pregnancy. This TCR came from a female donor in good health, enrolled as a control in a pregnancy study. The rearranged segments are TRBV2 and TRBJ1-1; the D region possibly corresponds to TRBD1 (6 bases align). The sequence in DNA is TGTGCCAGCAGTGGCCAGGGGCTGGTGAACACTGAAGCTTTCTTT. It translates as CASSGQGLVNTEAFF.